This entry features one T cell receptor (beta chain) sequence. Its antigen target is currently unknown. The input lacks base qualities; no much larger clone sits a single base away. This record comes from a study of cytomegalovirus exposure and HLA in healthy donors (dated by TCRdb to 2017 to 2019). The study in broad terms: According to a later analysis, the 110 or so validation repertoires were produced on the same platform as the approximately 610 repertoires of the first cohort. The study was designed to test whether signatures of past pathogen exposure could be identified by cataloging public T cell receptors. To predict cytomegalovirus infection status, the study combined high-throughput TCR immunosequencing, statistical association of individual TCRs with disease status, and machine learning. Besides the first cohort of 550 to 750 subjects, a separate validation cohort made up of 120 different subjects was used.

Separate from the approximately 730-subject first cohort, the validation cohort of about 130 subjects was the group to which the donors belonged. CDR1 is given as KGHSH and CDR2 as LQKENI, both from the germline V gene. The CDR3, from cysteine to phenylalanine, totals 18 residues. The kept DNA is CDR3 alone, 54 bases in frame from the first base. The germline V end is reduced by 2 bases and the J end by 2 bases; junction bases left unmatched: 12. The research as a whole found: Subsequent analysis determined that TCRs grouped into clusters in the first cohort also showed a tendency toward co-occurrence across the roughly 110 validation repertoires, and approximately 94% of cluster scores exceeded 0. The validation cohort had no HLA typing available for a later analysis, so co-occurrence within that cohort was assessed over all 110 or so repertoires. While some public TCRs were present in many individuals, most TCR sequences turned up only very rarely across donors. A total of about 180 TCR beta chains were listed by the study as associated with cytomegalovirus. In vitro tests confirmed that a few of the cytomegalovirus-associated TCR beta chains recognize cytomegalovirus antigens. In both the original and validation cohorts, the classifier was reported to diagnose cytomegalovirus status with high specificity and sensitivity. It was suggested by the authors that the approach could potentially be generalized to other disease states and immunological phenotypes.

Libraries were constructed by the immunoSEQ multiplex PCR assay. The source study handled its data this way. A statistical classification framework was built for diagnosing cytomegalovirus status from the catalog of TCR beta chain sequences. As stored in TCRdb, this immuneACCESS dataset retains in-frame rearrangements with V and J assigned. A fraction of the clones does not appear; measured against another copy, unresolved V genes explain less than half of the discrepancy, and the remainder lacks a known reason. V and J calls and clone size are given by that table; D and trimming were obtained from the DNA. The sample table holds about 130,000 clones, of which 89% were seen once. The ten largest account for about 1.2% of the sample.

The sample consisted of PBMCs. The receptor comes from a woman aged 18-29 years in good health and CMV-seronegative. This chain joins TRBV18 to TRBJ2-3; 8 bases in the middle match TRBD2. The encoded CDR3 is CASSPSITSGFITDTQYF. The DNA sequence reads TGTGCCAGCTCACCAAGTATAACTAGCGGTTTTATCACAGATACGCAGTATTTT.